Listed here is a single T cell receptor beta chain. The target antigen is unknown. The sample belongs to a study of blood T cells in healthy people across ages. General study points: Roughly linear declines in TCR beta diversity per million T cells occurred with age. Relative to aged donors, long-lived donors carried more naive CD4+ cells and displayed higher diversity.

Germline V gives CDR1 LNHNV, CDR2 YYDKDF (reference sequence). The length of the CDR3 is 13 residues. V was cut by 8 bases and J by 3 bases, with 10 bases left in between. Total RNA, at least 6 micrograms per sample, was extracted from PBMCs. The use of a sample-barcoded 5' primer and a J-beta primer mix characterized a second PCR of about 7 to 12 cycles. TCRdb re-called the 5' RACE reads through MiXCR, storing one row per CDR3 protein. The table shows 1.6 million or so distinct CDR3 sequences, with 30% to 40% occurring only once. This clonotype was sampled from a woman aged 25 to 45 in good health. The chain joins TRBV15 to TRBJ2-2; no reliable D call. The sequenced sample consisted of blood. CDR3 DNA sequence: TGTGCCACCTCTTCCCATCACACCGGGGAGCTGTTTTTT. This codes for CATSSHHTGELFF.